This T cell receptor (beta chain) appears in the sequencing data of a study of blood T cells in healthy people across ages. This clonotype appeared a few times. A second PCR, run for about 7 to 12 cycles, used a sample-barcoded 5' primer plus a J-beta primer mix. TCRdb reanalysed the 5' RACE reads using MiXCR and keeps one entry per CDR3 protein. The data contain around 700,000 distinct CDR3 sequences, around a quarter of them singletons. The CDR3 sequence is 12 residues long. Trimming took 4 bases from V and 12 from J, leaving 16 bases between them. Germline CDR1 is MDHEN and CDR2 is SYDVKM. Another study also made use of these data, one on T cells of mothers and their children.

The sequencing input was blood. This chain joins TRBV28 and TRBJ2-7; weak D call: TRBD1 (6 bases). The TCR comes from a boy between 10 and 17 years old in good health. The CDR3 is CASSSYRVPGYF. As DNA, the CDR3 is TGTGCCAGCAGTTCATACAGGGTACCCGGGTACTTC.